These 22 T cell receptor beta chains originate from one sample sequenced in a study of blood T cell repertoires in COVID-19. Measured with immunoSEQ multiplex PCR; TCRdb has only the in-frame clones, and not every one. The sample has roughly 280,000 clones, roughly 84% seen once. The sample taken for sequencing was peripheral blood. The origin of the receptors is a man in his 60s with acute or convalescent COVID-19.

This sequence joins TRBV7-2 and TRBJ2-7, with D perhaps matching TRBD2 (6 bases). This CDR3 spans 15 amino acids. CDR1 and CDR2 from the germline V gene are SGHTA and FQGNSA. V was cut by 1 base and J by 0 bases, with 10 bases left in between. CDR3 loop: CASSLVEGGSYEQYF. CDR3 nucleotide sequence: TGTGCCAGCAGCTTAGTGGAGGGAGGCTCCTACGAGCAGTACTTC.

Concerning this clone itself: At one end the junction does not follow the germline gene, possibly because of a read error. The chain links TRBV2 to TRBJ1-1, with 7 bases fitting TRBD1. The CDR3 loop spans 14 amino acids. Germline V CDR1 and CDR2: SNHLY, FYNNEI. CDR3 nucleotide sequence: TGTGCCAGCAGCGAAGGGGGCCAGAACACTGAAGCTTTCTTT. Protein: CASSEGGQNTEAFF.

The chain has TRBV5-6 and TRBJ2-1, with TRBD1 matching over 9 bases. This CDR3 has 15 amino acids. V trimming: 3 bases; J trimming: 7 bases; junction bases outside the gene matches: 8. The germline V gene encodes CDR1 SGHDT and CDR2 YYEEEE. The CDR3 bases are TGTGCCAGCAGCTCGTGGACAGGGGAGATGAATGAGCAGTTCTTC. Translated, it gives CASSSWTGEMNEQFF.

The chain has TRBV29-1 and TRBJ1-2, with 7 bases that match TRBD1. The trim removed 6 bases at V and 4 bases at J, leaving 14 bases unmatched. The V gene's germline CDR1 is SQVTM and CDR2 ANQGSEA. The CDR3 has 15 residues. This chain's CDR3 is CSVADQGVPPYGYTF. The CDR3 coding sequence is TGCAGCGTAGCTGATCAGGGGGTTCCCCCCTATGGCTACACCTTC.

The chain carries TRBV3-1 (or the pseudogene TRBV3-2) and TRBJ2-3, with 13 bases matching TRBD2. CDR1 is LGHDT, CDR2 YNNKEL, per germline (reference sequence). The CDR3 has 15 amino acids. The J segment lost 5 bases and the V segment lost 5 bases, leaving 4 bases of the junction unmatched. The CDR3, as DNA: TGTGCCAGCAGCGTGGGACTAGCGGGATTAGATACGCAGTATTTT. This translates into CASSVGLAGLDTQYF.

This chain connects TRBV6-6 to TRBJ1-4; D is possibly TRBD1 (5 bases). Per germline, CDR1 MNHNY and CDR2 SVGAGI (reference sequence). The CDR3 extends over 13 amino acids. V lost 2 bases, J lost 6 bases, and 7 bases lay in between. The CDR3: CASSYQGYEKLFF. In DNA form, the CDR3 reads TGTGCCAGCAGTTACCAGGGATATGAAAAACTGTTTTTT.

This clone showed up just once. The chain uses TRBV18 and TRBJ1-5; TRBD1 aligns across 8 bases. CDR1 and CDR2 from the germline V gene are KGHSH and LQKENI. Unmatched junction bases numbered 4, after V lost 4 bases and J lost 2 bases. The CDR3 is 15 amino acids. The CDR3 region is CASSLGQVGNQPQHF. The CDR3 DNA is TGTGCCAGCTCACTGGGACAGGTGGGCAATCAGCCCCAGCATTTT.

This clone has a handful of counts. Other DNA sequences of this sample code for an identical CDR3. This sequence joins TRBV18 and TRBJ2-3; 9 nucleotides match TRBD2. Germline V gene data show CDR1 as KGHSH and CDR2 as LQKENI. V lost 1 base, J lost 3 bases, and 2 bases stayed unmatched. The CDR3 sequence is 15 residues long. CDR3 sequence: CASSPRAGGTDTQYF. The CDR3 coding sequence is TGTGCCAGCTCACCACGAGCGGGAGGAACAGATACGCAGTATTTT.

J is TRBJ1-3 and V is TRBV5-4; a possible D gene is TRBD1 (5 bases). V was pared by 0 bases and J by 7 bases, with 11 bases between. Germline V gene sequence: CDR1 SGHNT, CDR2 YYREEE (reference sequence). CDR3 size: 14 residues. Here the CDR3 DNA reads TGTGCCAGCAGCTTGGCCGGGGGTGGCAACACCATATATTTT. Its translation: CASSLAGGGNTIYF.

The chain employs TRBV19 and TRBJ1-1; no firm D call. Germline CDR1 is LNHDA and CDR2 is SQIVND (reference sequence). This CDR3 is built from 15 residues. V lost 3 bases and J lost 1, with 12 bases in between. As DNA, the CDR3 is TGTGCCAGTAGTATTGTGTCCCCAGGGAACACTGAAGCTTTCTTT. As protein: CASSIVSPGNTEAFF.

CDR3 nucleotide sequence: TGTGCCAGCAGCCAAACAGGGGACCGGGATCAGCCCCAGCATTTT. Translating it yields CASSQTGDRDQPQHF. The chain links TRBV3-1 (or the pseudogene TRBV3-2) to TRBJ1-5; 7 bases agree with TRBD1. The CDR3 sequence is 15 residues long. The V gene end was trimmed by 2 bases and the J gene end by 5 bases; junction bases not matched to a gene: 6. Germline CDR1 LGHDT, CDR2 YNNKEL (reference sequence).

The chain carries TRBV27 and TRBJ1-3; 7 bases agree with TRBD1. The CDR3 is 16 amino acids. The J segment lost 7 bases and the V segment lost 5 bases, leaving 14 bases of the junction unmatched. Germline loops: CDR1 MNHEY, CDR2 SMNVEV (reference sequence). The CDR3 DNA is TGTGCCAGCAGTCCCTGGGGACAGATTGTTGGCAACACCATATATTTT. It codes for CASSPWGQIVGNTIYF.

The table lists this clone with a few counts. As DNA, the CDR3 is TGTGCCAGTAGTACCCCAGCGGGAGGGCCGAATGAGCAGTTCTTC. Translation gives CASSTPAGGPNEQFF. The V call is TRBV19, the J call TRBJ2-1; 10 nucleotides agree with TRBD2. The CDR3 is 15 amino acids. CDR1 is LNHDA, CDR2 SQIVND, per germline (reference sequence). The junction had 7 bases not matched to a gene; V was cut back by 4 bases and J by 7 bases.

This clone was counted only a few times. The chain joins TRBV21-1 to TRBJ2-5; the table's D gene call, TRBD1, was not cross checked with the DNA. TRBV21-1 is assigned pseudogene status. The CDR3 sequence is 15 residues long. CDR3 protein: CASSKGDREVETQYF. CDR3 bases: TGTGCCAGCAGCAAAGGGGACAGGGAAGTGGAGACCCAGTACTTC.

This clone has only a few counts. The rearrangement uses TRBV27 and TRBJ1-1; D gene uncertain. The length of the CDR3 is 14 residues. Per germline, CDR1 MNHEY and CDR2 SMNVEV (reference sequence). V lost 5 bases, J lost 5 bases, and 15 bases lay in between. The CDR3, as DNA: TGTGCCAGCAGTCTCCGGGGTAGAGGGACTGAAGCTTTCTTT. Translating gives CASSLRGRGTEAFF.

This clone was detected a few times. Other DNA sequences in the sample encode the same CDR3. This chain links TRBV9 with TRBJ2-2; TRBD2 matches 9 bases. J lost 2 bases, V lost 0 bases, and 2 bases had no gene match. The CDR3 has 16 amino acids. The germline CDR1 and CDR2 sequences are SGDLS and YYNGEE. The CDR3 spells CASSVGGGANTGELFF. CDR3 bases: TGTGCCAGCAGCGTAGGCGGGGGGGCCAACACCGGGGAGCTGTTTTTT.

V gene TRBV7-2 combines with J gene TRBJ1-2; the match to TRBD1 covers 8 bases. The CDR3 length is 15 residues. With 5 bases clipped from V and 4 bases from J, the junction kept 9 bases outside the gene matches. Germline loops: CDR1 SGHTA, CDR2 FQGNSA. CDR3 sequence (DNA): TGTGCCAGCAGCCTTAACTCGGACAGGGTCTATGGCTACACCTTC. This gives the protein CASSLNSDRVYGYTF.

The chain recombines TRBV3-1 (or the pseudogene TRBV3-2) with TRBJ2-6; the match to TRBD2 covers 8 bases. This CDR3 is built from 18 residues. Germline trimming cut 1 base from V and 0 bases from J; bases unmatched to any gene: 5. Germline V lookup: CDR1 LGHDT, CDR2 YNNKEL (reference sequence). CDR3 nucleotide sequence: TGTGCCAGCAGCCAAGGTTTAGCGGGATCCTCTGGGGCCAACGTCCTGACTTTC. The encoded protein is CASSQGLAGSSGANVLTF.

This clone was detected only a few times. The chain joins TRBV27 to TRBJ1-5; weak D call: TRBD1 (5 bases). Germline V gene data show CDR1 as MNHEY and CDR2 as SMNVEV (reference sequence). This CDR3 is built from 13 residues. The V end lost 3 bases, the J end lost 6 bases, and 9 bases lay between the germline ends. As DNA, the CDR3 is TGTGCCAGCAGTTTTTTGGGGCCTCAGCCCCAGCATTTT. This translates into CASSFLGPQPQHF.

This clone occurred once. The CDR3 sequence is CASSQAGGTDTQYF. The CDR3 DNA reads TGTGCCAGCAGCCAAGCGGGAGGGACAGATACGCAGTATTTT. V is TRBV3-1 (or the pseudogene TRBV3-2) and J is TRBJ2-3; 8 bases map to TRBD2. After removal of 1 base from V and 3 bases from J, the junction contained 0 bases not matched to a gene. Germline V gene data show CDR1 as LGHDT and CDR2 as YNNKEL (reference sequence). This CDR3 comprises 14 residues.

The chain recombines TRBV6-5 with TRBJ2-7; the match to TRBD2 covers 8 bases. Trimming took 4 bases from V and 1 from J; bases not matched to a gene: 3. Germline CDR1 and CDR2: MNHEY and SVGAGI. The CDR3 loop spans 14 amino acids. Here the CDR3 reads CASSLAGRSYEQYF. The CDR3 DNA reads as TGTGCCAGCAGTTTAGCGGGACGGTCCTACGAGCAGTACTTC.

The chain joins TRBV28 to TRBJ1-2, with D tentatively TRBD1 (6 bases). This CDR3 region has 15 residues. Germline V CDR1 and CDR2: MDHEN, SYDVKM. Trimming shortened V by 2 bases and J by 6 bases, and 16 bases separated the two germline ends. CDR3 DNA: TGTGCCAGCAGTTTAGGGACATGGCCGGAGCATGGCTACACCTTC. Protein: CASSLGTWPEHGYTF.